This note documents a single T cell receptor beta chain sequence. The clone's antigen remains unknown. No much larger clone is present one base from it, and per-base qualities are unavailable. The V and J ends are trimmed by 8 bases and 10 bases, leaving 17 bases between them. CDR1 is given as GTSNPN and CDR2 as SVGIG, both from the germline V gene (reference sequence). Spanning cysteine to phenylalanine, the CDR3 consists of 12 amino acids. Left in the record is the CDR3 DNA by itself, 36 bases read in frame from the first base. This sample is drawn from a study of blood T cell repertoires in COVID-19 (TCRdb year 2020). Notes on the research overall: Samples covering the acute and convalescent phases of COVID-19 were provided by collaborators in the United States, Italy and Spain. The prospective study material was composed of cDNA or gDNA derived from T cells, B-cell-depleted T cells, or PBMCs. The dataset comprised deeply sampled blood TCRbeta repertoires from subjects exposed to, actively infected with, or recovered from COVID-19. A freely available public database, intended as a resource for researchers studying the immune response to SARS-CoV-2, is where the repertoires were released. Samples came from the ongoing ImmuneRACE study (first 160 participants) plus 1,254 subjects from 6 global collaborators. The sample metadata nearly always contained a de-identified subject ID, COVID-19 status, age in years and sex. HLA class I and class II types, where available, came from metadata supplied by the sample provider rather than from assay-based typing.

One collaborating source in Seattle enrolled patients during active infection and followed them longitudinally through the course of disease. The collaborating institutions used their own protocols to collect whole blood in K2EDTA tubes. For TCRbeta analysis, collaborators shipped samples as frozen whole blood, isolated PBMCs, or DNA extracted from either of those sample types. Study-wide conclusions, independent of this receptor: The amount of clinical and demographic metadata varied by source and participant and was provided uncurated.

The immunoSEQ Assay, a bias-controlled multiplex PCR, was used to amplify TCRbeta CDR3 regions from genomic DNA. The source study handled its data this way. The number of nucleated cells in each sample was estimated by amplification of reference gene primers within the assay. To quantify the absolute abundance of each unique TCRbeta CDR3 rearrangement, sequence reads were collapsed and filtered. For each sample, productive Simpson clonality was calculated by taking the square root of Simpson's diversity index across productive rearrangements. The table was pulled from immuneACCESS by TCRdb, which kept in-frame rearrangements only. Such tables lose some clones; where checked, under half of the loss comes from unresolved V genes, and the rest has no known cause. V, J and clone size are taken as reported in that table, and D and trimming were inferred from the DNA itself. In this sample the table shows about 170,000 clones, 70% to 90% of which occur a single time. In total, the top ten clones hold approximately 2.6% of the sample.

The sample comprised peripheral blood. Here the chain combines TRBV30 and TRBJ1-4; the D gene is perhaps TRBD1, from 5 matching bases. This clonotype originated in a woman older than 75 with COVID-19, enrolled during active disease. The CDR3 region reads CARAGGVGKLFF. DNA sequence: TGTGCCCGAGCGGGGGGGGTTGGAAAACTGTTTTTT.